This entry concerns a single T cell receptor (beta chain). The V gene's germline CDR1 is SGHKS and CDR2 YYEKEE (reference sequence). V was clipped by 0 bases and J by 10 bases, with 11 bases between them. The CDR3 runs 14 residues. This sample was included in a study of OX40 agonist ivuxolimab in advanced cancers. Method: immunoSEQ multiplex PCR; TCRdb's copy keeps in-frame clones and lacks some. The repertoire holds fewer than 30,000 clones, with 82% as singletons. Specimen: CD4+ or CD8+ T cells sorted from blood, collected in a trial of the OX40 agonist ivuxolimab. This sequence was found in an adult with an advanced solid tumor such as melanoma, head and neck, liver or kidney cancer. The rearrangement joins TRBV5-5 to TRBJ1-6; a possible D gene is TRBD1 (5 bases). This CDR3 reads CASSLAGATSPLHF. The CDR3 nucleotides are TGTGCCAGCAGCTTGGCCGGGGCCACATCACCCCTCCACTTT.